Listed below are T cell receptor beta chains from one sample, sequenced in a study of Ad26.COV2.S vaccination and SARS-CoV-2 variants. Only in-frame clones appear in the TCRdb table, and some are missing; sequencing was by immunoSEQ multiplex PCR. The data contain approximately 500,000 clones, 87% of them singletons. The sequences come from peripheral blood, collected in a trial of Ad26.COV2.S vaccine versus placebo. These receptors all come from a person aged 18-65 years who received the Ad26.COV2.S COVID-19 vaccine or a placebo. The CDR3 runs from the conserved cysteine through the conserved F or W. The D gene is left open where the match is weak. Clone size, where shown, is once, few, many, or a class for clones that have expanded.

TRBJ2-6,TRBV29-1,-,-,CSVGAEGSGANVLTF,TGCAGCGTTGGTGCAGAAGGATCTGGGGCCAACGTCCTGACTTTC
TRBJ1-5,TRBV6-5,-,-,CASRSLVVTDQPQHF,TGTGCCAGCAGGTCCCTCGTCGTGACCGATCAGCCCCAGCATTTT
TRBJ2-1,TRBV7-3,-,TRBD1,CASSLGGQGPNEQFF,TGTGCCAGCAGCTTAGGGGGACAGGGCCCCAATGAGCAGTTCTTC
TRBJ2-7,TRBV21-1,-,-,CASSKGGGRAWNEQYF,TGTGCCAGCAGCAAGGGCGGCGGGAGGGCCTGGAACGAGCAGTACTTC
TRBJ2-7,TRBV7-8,-,-,CASIGGGAYEQYF,TGTGCCAGCATCGGAGGGGGGGCCTACGAGCAGTACTTC
TRBJ2-7,TRBV28,once,TRBD2,CASRAPGEGEQYF,TGTGCCAGCCGGGCCCCGGGGGAGGGCGAGCAGTACTTC
TRBJ2-2,TRBV7-3,-,-,CASSSPAAGTGELFF,TGTGCCAGCAGCTCCCCCGCGGCAGGGACCGGGGAGCTGTTTTTT
TRBJ1-5,TRBV2,-,-,CASSARLPTGGQPQHF,TGTGCCAGCAGCGCACGGTTACCGACAGGAGGACAGCCCCAGCATTTT
TRBJ2-3,TRBV9,-,-,CASSVAGFADTQYF,TGTGCCAGCAGCGTAGCGGGGTTCGCAGATACGCAGTATTTT
TRBJ2-1,TRBV5-8,-,TRBD2,CASSLGRRYTIEQFF,TGTGCCAGCAGCCTCGGGAGGAGGTATACGATAGAGCAGTTCTTC